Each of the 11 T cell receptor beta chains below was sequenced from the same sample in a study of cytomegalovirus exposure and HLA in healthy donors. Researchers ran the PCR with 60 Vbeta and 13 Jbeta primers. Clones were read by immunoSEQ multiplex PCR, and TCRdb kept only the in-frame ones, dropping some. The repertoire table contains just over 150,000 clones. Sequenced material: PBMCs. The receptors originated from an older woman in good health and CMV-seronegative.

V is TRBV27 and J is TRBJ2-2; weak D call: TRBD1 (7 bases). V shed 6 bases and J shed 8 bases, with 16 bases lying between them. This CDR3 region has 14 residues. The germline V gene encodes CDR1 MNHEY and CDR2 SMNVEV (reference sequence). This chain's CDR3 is CASSSRGVAGELFF. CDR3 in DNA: TGTGCCAGCAGCTCCAGGGGGGTGGCAGGGGAGCTGTTTTTT.

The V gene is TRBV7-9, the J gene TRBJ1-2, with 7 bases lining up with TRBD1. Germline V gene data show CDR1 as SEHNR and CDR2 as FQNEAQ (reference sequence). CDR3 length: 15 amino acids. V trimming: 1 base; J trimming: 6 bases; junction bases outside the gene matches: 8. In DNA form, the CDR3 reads TGTGCCAGCAGCTTAGATACCCCAGGGGGTAATGGCTACACCTTC. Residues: CASSLDTPGGNGYTF.

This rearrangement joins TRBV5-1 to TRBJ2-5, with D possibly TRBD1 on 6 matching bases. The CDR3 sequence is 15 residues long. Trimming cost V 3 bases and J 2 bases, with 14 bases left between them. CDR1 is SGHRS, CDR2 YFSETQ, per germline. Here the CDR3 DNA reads TGCGCCAGCAGCTCCGACAGGAGGAGGCAAGAGACCCAGTACTTC. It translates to CASSSDRRRQETQYF. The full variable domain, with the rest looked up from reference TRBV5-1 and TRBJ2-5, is KAGVTQTPRYLIKTRGQQVTLSCSPISGHRSVSWYQQTPGQGLQFLFEYFSETQRNKGNFPGRFSGRQFSNSRSEMNVSTLELGDSALYLCASSSDRRRQETQYFGPGTRLLVL.

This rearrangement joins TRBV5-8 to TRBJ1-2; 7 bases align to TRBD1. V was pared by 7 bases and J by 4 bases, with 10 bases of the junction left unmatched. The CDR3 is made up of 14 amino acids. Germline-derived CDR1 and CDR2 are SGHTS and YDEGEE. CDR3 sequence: CASCRQGGTYGYTF. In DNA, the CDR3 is TGTGCCAGCTGCCGACAGGGAGGTACCTATGGCTACACCTTC. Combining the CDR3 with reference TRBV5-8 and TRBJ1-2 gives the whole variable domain EAGVTQSPTHLIKTRGQQATLRCSPISGHTSVYWYQQALGLGLQFLLWYDEGEERNRGNFPPRFSGRQFPNYSSELNVNALELEDSALYLCASCRQGGTYGYTFGSGTRLTVV.

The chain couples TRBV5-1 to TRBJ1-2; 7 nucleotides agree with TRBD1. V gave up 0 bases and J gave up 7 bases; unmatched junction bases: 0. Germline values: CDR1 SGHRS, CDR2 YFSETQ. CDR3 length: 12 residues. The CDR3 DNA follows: TGCGCCAGCAGCTTGGAGGGGGCTGGCTACACCTTC. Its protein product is CASSLEGAGYTF.

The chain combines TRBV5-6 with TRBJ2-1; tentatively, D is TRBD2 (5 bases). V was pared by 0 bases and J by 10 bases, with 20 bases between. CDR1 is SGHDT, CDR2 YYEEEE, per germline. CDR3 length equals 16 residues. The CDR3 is CASSLEWFGGGQEQFF. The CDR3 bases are TGTGCCAGCAGCTTGGAATGGTTTGGCGGAGGCCAAGAGCAGTTCTTC. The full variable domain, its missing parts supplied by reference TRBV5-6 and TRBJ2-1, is DAGVTQSPTHLIKTRGQQVTLRCSPKSGHDTVSWYQQALGQGPQFIFQYYEEEERQRGNFPDRFSGHQFPNYSSELNVNALLLGDSALYLCASSLEWFGGGQEQFFGPGTRLTVL.

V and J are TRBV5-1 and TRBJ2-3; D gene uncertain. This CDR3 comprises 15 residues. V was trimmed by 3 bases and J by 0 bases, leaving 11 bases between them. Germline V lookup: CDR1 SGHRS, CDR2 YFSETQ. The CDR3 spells CASSSQIPSTDTQYF. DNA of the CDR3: TGCGCCAGCAGCTCCCAGATCCCAAGCACAGATACGCAGTATTTT.

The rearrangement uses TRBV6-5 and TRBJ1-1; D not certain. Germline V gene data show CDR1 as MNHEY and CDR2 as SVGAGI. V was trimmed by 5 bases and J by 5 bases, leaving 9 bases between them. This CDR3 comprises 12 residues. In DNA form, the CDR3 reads TGTGCCAGCAGTAGCGGAAGGACTGAAGCTTTCTTT. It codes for CASSSGRTEAFF.

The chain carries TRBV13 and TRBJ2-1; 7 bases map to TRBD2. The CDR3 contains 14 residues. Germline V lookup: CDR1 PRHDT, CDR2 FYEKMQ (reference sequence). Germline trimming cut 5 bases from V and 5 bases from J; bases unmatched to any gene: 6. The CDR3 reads CASSRRERDNEQFF. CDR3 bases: TGTGCCAGCAGCCGGCGGGAGCGTGACAATGAGCAGTTCTTC.

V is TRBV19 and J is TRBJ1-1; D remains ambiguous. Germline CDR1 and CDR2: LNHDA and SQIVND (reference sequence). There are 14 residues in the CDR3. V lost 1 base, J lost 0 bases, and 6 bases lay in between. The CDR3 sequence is CASSIGGLNTEAFF. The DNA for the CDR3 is TGTGCCAGTAGTATAGGAGGGTTGAACACTGAAGCTTTCTTT. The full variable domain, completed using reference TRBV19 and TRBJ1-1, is DGGITQSPKYLFRKEGQNVTLSCEQNLNHDAMYWYRQDPGQGLRLIYYSQIVNDFQKGDIAEGYSVSREKKESFPLTVTSAQKNPTAFYLCASSIGGLNTEAFFGQGTRLTVV.

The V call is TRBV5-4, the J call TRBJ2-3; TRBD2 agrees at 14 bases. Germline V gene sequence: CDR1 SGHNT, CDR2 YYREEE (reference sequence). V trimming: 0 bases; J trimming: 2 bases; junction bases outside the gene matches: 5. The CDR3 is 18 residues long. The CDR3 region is CASSLGGLAGAITDTQYF. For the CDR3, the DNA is TGTGCCAGCAGCTTGGGGGGACTAGCGGGGGCGATCACAGATACGCAGTATTTT. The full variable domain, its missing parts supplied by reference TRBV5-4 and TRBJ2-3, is ETGVTQSPTHLIKTRGQQVTLRCSSQSGHNTVSWYQQALGQGPQFIFQYYREEENGRGNFPPRFSGLQFPNYSSELNVNALELDDSALYLCASSLGGLAGAITDTQYFGPGTRLTVL.